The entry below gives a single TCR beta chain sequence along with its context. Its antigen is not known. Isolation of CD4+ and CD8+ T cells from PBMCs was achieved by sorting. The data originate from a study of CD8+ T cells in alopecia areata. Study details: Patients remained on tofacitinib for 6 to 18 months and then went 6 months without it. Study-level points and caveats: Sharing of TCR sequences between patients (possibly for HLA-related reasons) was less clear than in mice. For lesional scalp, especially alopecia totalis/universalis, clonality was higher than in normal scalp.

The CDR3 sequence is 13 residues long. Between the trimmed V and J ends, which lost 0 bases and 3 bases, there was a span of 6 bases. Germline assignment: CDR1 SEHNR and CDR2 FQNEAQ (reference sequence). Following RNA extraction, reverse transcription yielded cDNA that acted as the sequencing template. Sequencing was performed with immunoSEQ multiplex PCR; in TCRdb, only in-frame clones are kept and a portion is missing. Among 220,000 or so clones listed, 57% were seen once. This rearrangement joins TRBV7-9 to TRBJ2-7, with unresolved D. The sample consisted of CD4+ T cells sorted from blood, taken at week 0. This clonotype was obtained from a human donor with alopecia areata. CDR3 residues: CASSLAWDYEQYF. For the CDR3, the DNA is TGTGCCAGCAGCTTAGCGTGGGACTACGAGCAGTACTTC.